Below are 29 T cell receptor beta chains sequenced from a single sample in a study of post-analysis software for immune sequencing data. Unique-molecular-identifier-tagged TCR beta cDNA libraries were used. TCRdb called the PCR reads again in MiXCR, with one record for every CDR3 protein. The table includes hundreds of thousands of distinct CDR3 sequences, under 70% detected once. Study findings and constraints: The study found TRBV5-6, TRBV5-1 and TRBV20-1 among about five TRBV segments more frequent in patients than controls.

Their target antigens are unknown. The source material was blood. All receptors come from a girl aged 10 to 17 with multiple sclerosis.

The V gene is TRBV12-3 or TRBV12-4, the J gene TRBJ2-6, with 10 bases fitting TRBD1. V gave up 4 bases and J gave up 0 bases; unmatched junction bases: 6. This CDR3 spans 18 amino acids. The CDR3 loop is CASSSDRGRYSGANVLTF. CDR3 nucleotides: TGTGCCAGCAGTTCAGACAGGGGGCGATACTCTGGGGCCAACGTCCTGACTTTC.

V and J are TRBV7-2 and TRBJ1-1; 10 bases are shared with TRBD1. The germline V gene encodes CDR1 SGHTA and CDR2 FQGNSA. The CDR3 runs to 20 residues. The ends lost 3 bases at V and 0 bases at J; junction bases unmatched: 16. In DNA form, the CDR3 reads TGTGCCAGCAGCTTGGAGGGCGGCCGGGGACAGGGGATTATGAACACTGAAGCTTTCTTT. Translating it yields CASSLEGGRGQGIMNTEAFF.

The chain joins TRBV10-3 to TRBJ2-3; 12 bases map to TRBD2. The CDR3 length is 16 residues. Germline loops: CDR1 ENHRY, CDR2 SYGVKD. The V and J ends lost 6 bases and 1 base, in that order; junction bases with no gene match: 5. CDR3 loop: CAIRRLAGVGTDTQYF. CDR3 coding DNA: TGTGCCATCAGGAGACTAGCGGGAGTTGGCACAGATACGCAGTATTTT.

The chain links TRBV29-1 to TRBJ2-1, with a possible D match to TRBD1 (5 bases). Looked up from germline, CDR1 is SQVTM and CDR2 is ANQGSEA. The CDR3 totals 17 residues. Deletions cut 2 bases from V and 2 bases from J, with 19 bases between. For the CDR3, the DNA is TGCAGCGTTGAACTCCTAGGGCCAGGGCCGACCTACAATGAGCAGTTCTTC. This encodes CSVELLGPGPTYNEQFF.

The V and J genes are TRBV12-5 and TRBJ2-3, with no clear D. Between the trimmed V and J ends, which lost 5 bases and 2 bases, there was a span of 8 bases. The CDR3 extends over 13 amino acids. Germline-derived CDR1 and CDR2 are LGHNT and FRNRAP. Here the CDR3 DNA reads TGTGCTAGTGGTCCCTACCACACAGATACGCAGTATTTT. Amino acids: CASGPYHTDTQYF.

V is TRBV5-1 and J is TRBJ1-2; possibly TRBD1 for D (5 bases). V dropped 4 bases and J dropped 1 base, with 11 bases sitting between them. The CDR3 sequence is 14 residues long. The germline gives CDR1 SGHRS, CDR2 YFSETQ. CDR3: CASSAQGDNYGYTF. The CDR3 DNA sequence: TGCGCCAGCAGCGCTCAGGGTGATAACTATGGCTACACCTTC. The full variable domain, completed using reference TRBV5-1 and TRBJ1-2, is KAGVTQTPRYLIKTRGQQVTLSCSPISGHRSVSWYQQTPGQGLQFLFEYFSETQRNKGNFPGRFSGRQFSNSRSEMNVSTLELGDSALYLCASSAQGDNYGYTFGSGTRLTVV.

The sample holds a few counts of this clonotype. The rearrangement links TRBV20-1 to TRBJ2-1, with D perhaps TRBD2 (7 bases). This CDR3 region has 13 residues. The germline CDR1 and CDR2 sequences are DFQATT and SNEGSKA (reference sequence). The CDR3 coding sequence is TGCGGGGGATCGGGGGGCGCAAGGAATGAGCAGTTCTTC. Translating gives CGGSGGARNEQFF.

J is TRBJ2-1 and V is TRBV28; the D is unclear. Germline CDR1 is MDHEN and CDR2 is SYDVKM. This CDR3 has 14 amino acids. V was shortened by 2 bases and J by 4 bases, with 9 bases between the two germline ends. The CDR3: CASSLRLRYNEQFF. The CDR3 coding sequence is TGTGCCAGCAGTTTAAGACTCCGGTACAATGAGCAGTTCTTC. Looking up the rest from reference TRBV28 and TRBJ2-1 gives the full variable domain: DVKVTQSSRYLVKRTGEKVFLECVQDMDHENMFWYRQDPGLGLRLIYFSYDVKMKEKGDIPEGYSVSREKKERFSLILESASTNQTSMYLCASSLRLRYNEQFFGPGTRLTVL.

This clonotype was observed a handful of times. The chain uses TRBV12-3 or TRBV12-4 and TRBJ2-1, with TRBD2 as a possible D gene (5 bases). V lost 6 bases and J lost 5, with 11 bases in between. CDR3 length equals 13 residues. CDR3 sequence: CASRPRDNNEQFF. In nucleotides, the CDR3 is TGTGCCAGCAGACCCCGGGATAACAATGAGCAGTTCTTC.

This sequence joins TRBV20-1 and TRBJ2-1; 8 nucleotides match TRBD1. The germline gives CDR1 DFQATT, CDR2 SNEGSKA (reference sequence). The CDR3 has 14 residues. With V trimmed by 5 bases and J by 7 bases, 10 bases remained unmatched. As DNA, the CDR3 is TGCAGTGCTTTTCTACCGGGACAGGAAAATGAGCAGTTCTTC. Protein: CSAFLPGQENEQFF.

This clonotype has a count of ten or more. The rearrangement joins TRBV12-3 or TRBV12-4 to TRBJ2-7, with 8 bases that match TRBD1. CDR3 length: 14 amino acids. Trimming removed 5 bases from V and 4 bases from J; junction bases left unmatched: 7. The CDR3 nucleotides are TGTGCCAGCAGTCTCAGGGGGCGCACATACGAGCAGTACTTC. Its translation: CASSLRGRTYEQYF.

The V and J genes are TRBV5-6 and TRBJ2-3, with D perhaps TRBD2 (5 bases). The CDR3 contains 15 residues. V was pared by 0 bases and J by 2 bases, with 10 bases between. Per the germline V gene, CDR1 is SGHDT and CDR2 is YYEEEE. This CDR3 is CASSLAADLTDTQYF. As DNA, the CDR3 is TGTGCCAGCAGCTTGGCAGCGGATCTCACAGATACGCAGTATTTT. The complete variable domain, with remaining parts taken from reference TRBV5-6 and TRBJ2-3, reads DAGVTQSPTHLIKTRGQQVTLRCSPKSGHDTVSWYQQALGQGPQFIFQYYEEEERQRGNFPDRFSGHQFPNYSSELNVNALLLGDSALYLCASSLAADLTDTQYFGPGTRLTVL.

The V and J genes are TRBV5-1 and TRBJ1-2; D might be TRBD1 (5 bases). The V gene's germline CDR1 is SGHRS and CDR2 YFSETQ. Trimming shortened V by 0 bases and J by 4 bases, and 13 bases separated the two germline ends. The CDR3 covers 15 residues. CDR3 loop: CASSLVQGGGYGYTF. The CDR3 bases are TGCGCCAGCAGCTTGGTGCAGGGTGGAGGCTATGGCTACACCTTC.

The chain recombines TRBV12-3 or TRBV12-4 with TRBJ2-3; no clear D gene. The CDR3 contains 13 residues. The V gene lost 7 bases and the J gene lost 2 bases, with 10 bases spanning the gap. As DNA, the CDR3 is TGTGCCAGCACCTCAGACTTCACAGATACGCAGTATTTT. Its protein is CASTSDFTDTQYF.

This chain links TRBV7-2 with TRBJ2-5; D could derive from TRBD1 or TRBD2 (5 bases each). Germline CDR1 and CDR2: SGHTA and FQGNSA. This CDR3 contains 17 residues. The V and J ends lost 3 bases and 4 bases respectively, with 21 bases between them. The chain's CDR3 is CASSFQPVLAGRETQYF. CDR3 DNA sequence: TGTGCCAGCAGCTTCCAACCGGTTCTGGCAGGGAGAGAGACCCAGTACTTC.

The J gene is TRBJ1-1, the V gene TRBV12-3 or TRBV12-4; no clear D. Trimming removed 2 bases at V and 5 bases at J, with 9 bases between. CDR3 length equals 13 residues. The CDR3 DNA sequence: TGTGCCAGCAGTTTATCCGTACAAACTGAAGCTTTCTTT. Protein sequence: CASSLSVQTEAFF.

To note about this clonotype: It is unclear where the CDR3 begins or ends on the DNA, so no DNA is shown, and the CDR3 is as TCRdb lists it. CDR3 sequence reads: CASSRDRGINEQFFGELFF. The chain is built from TRBV18 and TRBJ2-2; the DNA was not used to check the table's D call, TRBD1. Germline V lookup: CDR1 KGHSH, CDR2 LQKENI. The CDR3 totals 19 residues, both ends included.

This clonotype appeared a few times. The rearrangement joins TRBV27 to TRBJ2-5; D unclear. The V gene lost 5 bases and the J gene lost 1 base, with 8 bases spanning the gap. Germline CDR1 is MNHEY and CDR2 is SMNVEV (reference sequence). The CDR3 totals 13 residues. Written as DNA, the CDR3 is TGTGCCAGCAGTACCATAGGCCAAGAGACCCAGTACTTC. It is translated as CASSTIGQETQYF.

The CDR3 DNA reads as TGCAGTGCCGACCTGACAGGCTCCTACGAGCAGTACTTC. This sequence encodes CSADLTGSYEQYF. V is TRBV20-1 and J is TRBJ2-7, with D possibly TRBD1 on 6 matching bases. This CDR3 has 13 amino acids. Germline CDR1 and CDR2: DFQATT and SNEGSKA (reference sequence). The V end lost 6 bases, the J end lost 0 bases, and 12 bases lay between the germline ends.

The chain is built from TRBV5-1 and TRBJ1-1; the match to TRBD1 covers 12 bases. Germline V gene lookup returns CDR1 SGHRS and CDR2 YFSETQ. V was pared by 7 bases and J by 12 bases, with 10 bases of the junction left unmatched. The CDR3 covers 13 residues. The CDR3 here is CASGPGQGAVTFF. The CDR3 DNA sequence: TGCGCCAGCGGGCCGGGACAGGGGGCTGTAACTTTCTTT.

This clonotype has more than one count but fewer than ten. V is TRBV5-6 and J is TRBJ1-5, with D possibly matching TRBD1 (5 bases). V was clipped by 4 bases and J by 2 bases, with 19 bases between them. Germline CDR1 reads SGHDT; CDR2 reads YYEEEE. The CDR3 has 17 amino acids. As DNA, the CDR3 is TGTGCCAGCAGCAGGGGAGAGGGGCGACGAGGCAATCAGCCCCAGCATTTT. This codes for CASSRGEGRRGNQPQHF.

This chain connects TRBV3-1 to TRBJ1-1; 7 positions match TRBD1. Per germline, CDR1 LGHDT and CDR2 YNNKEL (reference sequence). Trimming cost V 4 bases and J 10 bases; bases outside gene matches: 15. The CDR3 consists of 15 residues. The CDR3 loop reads CASSRFRQGIRAAFF. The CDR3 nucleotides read TGTGCCAGCAGCCGATTTAGACAGGGTATCCGAGCAGCTTTCTTT.

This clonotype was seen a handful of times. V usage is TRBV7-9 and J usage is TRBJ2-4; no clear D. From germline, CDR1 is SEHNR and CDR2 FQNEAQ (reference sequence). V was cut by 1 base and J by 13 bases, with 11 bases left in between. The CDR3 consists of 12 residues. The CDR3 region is CASSLEAQEQYF. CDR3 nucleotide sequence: TGTGCCAGCAGCTTAGAGGCGCAAGAGCAGTACTTC.

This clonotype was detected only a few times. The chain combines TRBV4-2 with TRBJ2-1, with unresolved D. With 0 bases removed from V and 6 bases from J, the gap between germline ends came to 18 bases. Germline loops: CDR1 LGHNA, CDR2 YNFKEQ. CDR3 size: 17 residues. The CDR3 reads CASSQDKASRPTNEQFF. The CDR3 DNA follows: TGTGCCAGCAGCCAAGATAAGGCCTCACGTCCCACCAATGAGCAGTTCTTC.

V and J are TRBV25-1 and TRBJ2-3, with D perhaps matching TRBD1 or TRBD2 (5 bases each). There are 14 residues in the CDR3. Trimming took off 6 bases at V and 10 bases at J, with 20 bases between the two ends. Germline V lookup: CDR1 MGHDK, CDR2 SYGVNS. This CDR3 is CASRGRLPNYAQYF. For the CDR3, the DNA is TGTGCCAGCAGGGGACGACTGCCGAATTACGCGCAGTATTTT.

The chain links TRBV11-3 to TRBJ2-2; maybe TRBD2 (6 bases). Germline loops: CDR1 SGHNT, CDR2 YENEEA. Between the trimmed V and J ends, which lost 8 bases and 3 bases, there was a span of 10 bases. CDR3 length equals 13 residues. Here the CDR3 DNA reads TGTGCCAGCGGGGGGTTATACACCGGGGAGCTGTTTTTT. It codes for CASGGLYTGELFF.

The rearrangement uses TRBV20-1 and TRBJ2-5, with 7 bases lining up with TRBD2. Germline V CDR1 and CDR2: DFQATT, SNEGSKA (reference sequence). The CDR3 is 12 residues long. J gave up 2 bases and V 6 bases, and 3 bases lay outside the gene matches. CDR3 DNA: TGCAGTGCAACGGGACTACAAGAGACCCAGTACTTC. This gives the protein CSATGLQETQYF.

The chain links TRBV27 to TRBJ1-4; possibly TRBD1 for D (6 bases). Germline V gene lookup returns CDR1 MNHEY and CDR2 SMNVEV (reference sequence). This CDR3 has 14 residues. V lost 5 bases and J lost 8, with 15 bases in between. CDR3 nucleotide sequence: TGTGCCAGCAGTACAGGGACGTTAAGGGAAAAACTGTTTTTT. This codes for CASSTGTLREKLFF.

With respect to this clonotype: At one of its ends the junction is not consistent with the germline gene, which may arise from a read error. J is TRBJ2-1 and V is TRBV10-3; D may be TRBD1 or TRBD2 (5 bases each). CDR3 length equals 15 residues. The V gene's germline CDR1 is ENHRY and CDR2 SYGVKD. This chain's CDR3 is CAIRKRTSEDNGQFF. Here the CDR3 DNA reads TGTGCCATCCGTAAGCGGACATCGGAGGACAATGGGCAGTTCTTC.